What follows is one T cell receptor (beta chain) and its context. Its antigen has not been determined. No clone much larger than this one lies a single base away; base qualities are absent. Collaborating institutions collected whole blood in K2EDTA tubes following their own protocols. For TCRbeta analysis, collaborators shipped samples as frozen whole blood, isolated PBMCs, or DNA extracted from either of those sample types. As encoded in the germline V gene, CDR1 is SGHDN while CDR2 is FVKESK. Trimming takes 1 base off V and 6 bases off J; junction bases not matched to a gene: 2. The CDR3 numbers 15 residues from cysteine through phenylalanine. The entry retains the CDR3 DNA only, 45 bases that are in frame from base 1. This sample stems from a study of blood T cell repertoires in COVID-19 (dated by TCRdb to 2019 to 2021). For the wider study: The collaborator samples originated in the United States, Italy and Spain and spanned the acute and convalescent phases of COVID-19. The prospective study material was composed of cDNA or gDNA derived from T cells, B-cell-depleted T cells, or PBMCs. Subjects who had been exposed to COVID-19, were actively infected with it, or had recovered from it provided the deeply sampled blood TCRbeta repertoires that made up the dataset. The repertoires were released in a freely available public database intended as a resource for research on the immune response to SARS-CoV-2. Samples were obtained from the ongoing ImmuneRACE study (first 160 participants) and from some 1,200 subjects provided by 6 global collaborators. The sample metadata nearly always contained a de-identified subject ID, COVID-19 status, age in years and sex. Where available, HLA class I and class II types were taken from metadata supplied by the sample provider and were not determined by assay-based typing.

TCRbeta CDR3 regions were amplified from genomic DNA by means of the immunoSEQ Assay, a bias-controlled multiplex PCR. The original methods were these. The number of nucleated cells in each sample was estimated from the amplification of reference gene primers within the assay. Sequence reads were collapsed and filtered to measure the absolute abundance of every unique TCRbeta CDR3 rearrangement. For each sample, productive Simpson clonality was calculated by taking the square root of Simpson's diversity index across productive rearrangements. TCRdb provides this immuneACCESS table in a form limited to in-frame rearrangements. Some clones are lacking; in checked studies, under half of them reflect an unresolved V gene, and why the rest are absent is not known. V and J calls and clone size follow that table, whereas D and trimming were derived from the DNA. The sample includes hundreds of thousands of clones, with 70% to 90% observed a single time. The top ten constitute about 3% of the sample.

On the study overall, not on this receptor specifically: How much clinical and demographic metadata was included differed by source and by participant, and the metadata was provided uncurated.

Sequenced material: peripheral blood. The receptor was derived from a man aged 18 to 29 with active or convalescent COVID-19. This sequence uses TRBV14 and TRBJ1-6, with 8 bases matching TRBD1. The base sequence is TGTGCCAGCAGCCAAGGGACAGGGATTAATTCACCCCTCCACTTT. This codes for CASSQGTGINSPLHF.